This TCR beta chain emerged from a study of blood T cell repertoires in COVID-19. Background on the study: Some COVID-19 samples were acute and others convalescent; all came from the United States, Italy and Spain.

The CDR3 contains 16 residues. Germline assignment: CDR1 LNHDA and CDR2 SQIVND (reference sequence). V shed 6 bases, J shed 4 bases, and the junction held 8 bases outside the gene matches. Original data processing: Reference gene primer amplification gave estimated nucleated cell counts. The method was immunoSEQ multiplex PCR; TCRdb's version includes in-frame clones alone and lacks a portion of them. From that table come the V and J calls and clone size; the DNA was used to work out D and trimming. The repertoire includes approximately 290,000 clones, around nine tenths of them detected once, and about 1.1% sits in the top ten. Participant reports of clinical history set cohort assignment. Two negative PCRs, clearance, or symptom resolution were required of recovered Cohort 3 donors.

This chain joins TRBV19 and TRBJ2-7; 14 nucleotides align to TRBD2. Sequenced input: PBMCs or T cells enriched from blood (not recorded which). This TCR was sampled from a woman aged 25 to 45 who had recovered from COVID-19. As DNA, the CDR3 is TGTGCCAGTAGCCGAGGGGGGACTAGCGGGAGTTACGAGCAGTACTTC. This translates into CASSRGGTSGSYEQYF.